One T cell receptor beta chain is described in this entry. The sample is drawn from a study of T cell changes during pregnancy in multiple sclerosis. Germline CDR1 is SGHTA and CDR2 is FQGNSA. The CDR3 consists of 15 residues. With 6 bases clipped from V and 6 bases from J, the junction kept 12 bases outside the gene matches. Sequenced by immunoSEQ multiplex PCR; TCRdb stores in-frame clones only, minus some. The table records 35,000 to 50,000 clones, around 90% of them present only once. The chain has TRBV7-2 and TRBJ1-2; TRBD1 aligns across 8 bases. The sequence derives from a female donor with multiple sclerosis, enrolled in a pregnancy study. The starting material was CD4+ T cells from peripheral blood mononuclear cells, obtained after pregnancy. The CDR3 protein is CASRRTDRERHGYTF. Written as DNA, the CDR3 is TGTGCCAGCAGACGCACGGACAGGGAACGACATGGCTACACCTTC.